This T cell receptor (beta chain) is from a study of T cells in localized non-small cell lung cancer. The CDR3 has 13 residues. Germline values: CDR1 SGHVS, CDR2 FNYEAQ. V lost 5 bases and J lost 8, with 14 bases in between. The method was immunoSEQ multiplex PCR; TCRdb's version includes in-frame clones alone and lacks a portion of them. This table has more than 8,000 clones, around 91% appearing once. The source material was peripheral blood, sampled before any cancer treatment. The clonotype originates from an older male donor with stage III squamous cell lung carcinoma. The genes are TRBV7-6 and TRBJ2-3, with D unclear. DNA for the CDR3: TGTGCCAGCAGCCCAGAGGTCGATACTACGCAGTATTTT. Translated, it gives CASSPEVDTTQYF.